A selection of T cell receptor beta chains follows, all from one sample in a study of CD8 T cells in ankylosing spondylitis. One entry per CDR3 protein results from TCRdb running MiXCR on the 5' RACE reads. The table records about 220,000 distinct CDR3 sequences, around 18% of them present only once. Source material: blood, either unsorted or a sorted T cell fraction (not recorded which). These receptors originate from a male donor with ankylosing spondylitis. Both conserved end residues are trimmed from each CDR3.

J gene: TRBJ2-1
V gene: TRBV29-1
CDR3 protein: SVEESSKQF

J gene: TRBJ1-1
V gene: TRBV4-1
CDR3 protein: ASSQVAGPVLDGNTEAF

J gene: TRBJ2-1
V gene: TRBV9
CDR3 protein: ASSVGGAGNEQF

J gene: TRBJ2-7
V gene: TRBV12-3/TRBV12-4
CDR3 protein: ASSPGLGAYEQY

J gene: TRBJ1-4
V gene: TRBV4-1
CDR3 protein: ASSQGPGEKLF

J gene: TRBJ1-5
V gene: TRBV30
CDR3 protein: AWSVGTSSNQPQH

J gene: TRBJ2-7
V gene: TRBV7-9
CDR3 protein: ASSLASVGGSEQY

J gene: TRBJ2-3
V gene: TRBV2
CDR3 protein: ASSDGRIFTDTQY

J gene: TRBJ2-1
V gene: TRBV4-2
CDR3 protein: ASSQSPLTGDEQF

J gene: TRBJ1-6
V gene: TRBV7-9
CDR3 protein: ASSSSSSSYNSPLH

J gene: TRBJ1-1
V gene: TRBV28
CDR3 protein: ASSLRGSEAF

J gene: TRBJ2-7
V gene: TRBV7-3
CDR3 protein: ASSLILAGALISYEQY

J gene: TRBJ2-7
V gene: TRBV12-3/TRBV12-4
CDR3 protein: ASGTTGFYEQY

J gene: TRBJ1-1
V gene: TRBV6-4
CDR3 protein: AIPVREAEAF

J gene: TRBJ2-1
V gene: TRBV12-3/TRBV12-4
CDR3 protein: ASSSQGNYNEQF

J gene: TRBJ1-2
V gene: TRBV6-1
CDR3 protein: ASSPGLSTPGLNYGYT

J gene: TRBJ1-2
V gene: TRBV4-1
CDR3 protein: ASSPTMDGHGYT

J gene: TRBJ2-7
V gene: TRBV7-2
CDR3 protein: ASSLQEISYEQY

J gene: TRBJ1-1
V gene: TRBV6-2/TRBV6-3
CDR3 protein: ASTYNSRGKDTEAF

J gene: TRBJ2-7
V gene: TRBV5-6
CDR3 protein: ASSFRQGPYEQY

J gene: TRBJ2-1
V gene: TRBV27
CDR3 protein: ASSLDRQGATRLDEQF

J gene: TRBJ2-1
V gene: TRBV4-1
CDR3 protein: ASSQVPEEGALNEQF

J gene: TRBJ2-7
V gene: TRBV4-3
CDR3 protein: ASSQGPAGRSYEQY

J gene: TRBJ1-2
V gene: TRBV29-1
CDR3 protein: SVQDSKANYGYT

J gene: TRBJ2-1
V gene: TRBV10-3
CDR3 protein: AISAGRDEQF

J gene: TRBJ2-5
V gene: TRBV7-2
CDR3 protein: ASSFPGGLQETQY

J gene: TRBJ2-2
V gene: TRBV29-1
CDR3 protein: SVSTATGELF

J gene: TRBJ1-4
V gene: TRBV12-3/TRBV12-4
CDR3 protein: ASSESATNEKLF

J gene: TRBJ2-3
V gene: TRBV7-9
CDR3 protein: ASSVILGGITDTQY

J gene: TRBJ2-7
V gene: TRBV20-1
CDR3 protein: SARAPSGGPRSYEQY

J gene: TRBJ1-2
V gene: TRBV11-2
CDR3 protein: ASSLGQIDYGYT

J gene: TRBJ2-7
V gene: TRBV12-3/TRBV12-4
CDR3 protein: ASRLSSPGTTYEQY

J gene: TRBJ2-5
V gene: TRBV6-1
CDR3 protein: ASSTGAPTETQY